Below, 12 T cell receptor beta chains from the same sample are listed, as sequenced in a study of T-cell memory formation after mild COVID-19. TCRdb re-derived calls from the 5' RACE reads in MiXCR, one entry per CDR3 protein. This sample has around 250,000 distinct CDR3 sequences, with around 15% found just once. Sequencing input: PBMCs or a T cell subset sorted from them (not recorded which). These receptors were collected from a young man who had mild COVID-19 (a few samples of this study predate the infection). Cell type and time point are not known.

The chain recombines TRBV5-1 with TRBJ2-5, with D possibly TRBD2 on 6 matching bases. The germline V gene encodes CDR1 SGHRS and CDR2 YFSETQ. Deletions cut 4 bases from V and 5 bases from J, with 15 bases between. The CDR3 totals 14 residues. Written as DNA, the CDR3 is TGCGCCAGCAGCAGCGAGGGACGGGGGGAGACCCAGTACTTC. This gives the protein CASSSEGRGETQYF.

CDR3: CASSYVQGSSYNSPLHF. Here the CDR3 DNA reads TGTGCCAGCAGTTACGTGCAGGGGAGCTCCTATAATTCACCCCTCCACTTT. The rearrangement uses TRBV6-5 and TRBJ1-6; weak D call: TRBD1 (6 bases). This CDR3 spans 17 amino acids. Looked up from germline, CDR1 is MNHEY and CDR2 is SVGAGI. V gave up 2 bases and J gave up 0 bases, with 11 bases separating them.

This clonotype was counted only a few times. The chain combines TRBV7-2 with TRBJ2-2, with 12 bases fitting TRBD2. J gave up 4 bases and V 6 bases, and 15 bases lay outside the gene matches. The CDR3 contains 19 residues. Germline V lookup: CDR1 SGHTA, CDR2 FQGNSA. The CDR3 coding sequence is TGTGCCAGCAGTTCCGGACTAGCGGGGCCCAGGAGTTTCACCGGGGAGCTGTTTTTT. It translates to CASSSGLAGPRSFTGELFF.

The chain combines TRBV20-1 with TRBJ1-3, with D perhaps TRBD1 (5 bases). The CDR3 loop spans 15 amino acids. CDR1 is DFQATT, CDR2 SNEGSKA, per germline (reference sequence). The V gene lost 1 base and the J gene lost 4 bases, with 14 bases spanning the gap. The CDR3 nucleotides are TGCAGTGCTAGAGCAGCGGGGGTAGGGGGAAACACCATATATTTT. This codes for CSARAAGVGGNTIYF.

Only a few counts were recorded for this clonotype. The chain carries TRBV21-1 and TRBJ2-7; the table names TRBD2, a call not compared with the DNA. TRBV21-1 is deemed a pseudogene. This CDR3 has 14 residues. CDR3 sequence (DNA): TGTGCCAGCAGTCTCGCGGGACTCGTCTACGAGCAGTACTTC. Protein: CASSLAGLVYEQYF.

J is TRBJ2-1 and V is TRBV7-3; 7 bases are a match to TRBD2. CDR1 and CDR2 (germline): SGHTA, FQGTGA. CDR3 length: 15 residues. The V segment lost 4 bases and the J segment 6 bases; nucleotides outside the gene matches: 9. The CDR3 nucleotides are TGTGCCAGCAGCTCGAGCGGGGTAAAATCCAATGAGCAGTTCTTC. This translates into CASSSSGVKSNEQFF.

In this sample, this clonotype turned up a few times. The chain employs TRBV4-3 and TRBJ1-1, with D maybe TRBD1 (5 bases). Trimming removed 1 base from V and 5 bases from J, with 8 bases in between. Germline V gene data show CDR1 as LGHNA and CDR2 as YSLEER. This CDR3 has 13 residues. The CDR3 spells CASSQGGSTEAFF. In nucleotides, the CDR3 is TGCGCCAGCAGCCAAGGGGGGTCGACTGAAGCTTTCTTT.

This clonotype has a handful of counts. This rearrangement joins TRBV5-1 to TRBJ2-4; D uncertain. Trimming stripped 1 base from V and 0 bases from J, with 8 bases between. The germline gives CDR1 SGHRS, CDR2 YFSETQ. CDR3 length: 15 amino acids. The CDR3 sequence: CASSLLGSAKNIQYF. The CDR3 DNA is TGCGCCAGCAGCTTGTTAGGTTCAGCCAAAAACATTCAGTACTTC. The whole variable domain, remainder taken from reference TRBV5-1 and TRBJ2-4, is KAGVTQTPRYLIKTRGQQVTLSCSPISGHRSVSWYQQTPGQGLQFLFEYFSETQRNKGNFPGRFSGRQFSNSRSEMNVSTLELGDSALYLCASSLLGSAKNIQYFGAGTRLSVL.

This clonotype has only a few counts. The genes are TRBV15 and TRBJ1-1; TRBD1 matches 9 bases. Germline CDR1 reads LNHNV; CDR2 reads YYDKDF (reference sequence). The CDR3 contains 17 residues. Germline trimming cut 3 bases from V and 1 base from J; bases unmatched to any gene: 9. The CDR3 nucleotides read TGTGCCACCAGCAGGGGGTACAGGGGGCTGTGGAACACTGAAGCTTTCTTT. Amino acid sequence: CATSRGYRGLWNTEAFF.

This rearrangement joins TRBV7-8 to TRBJ2-3; D remains ambiguous. Per the germline V gene, CDR1 is SGHVS and CDR2 is FQNEAQ. The germline V and J ends were trimmed by 5 bases and 0 bases, with 9 bases remaining between them. The CDR3 is made up of 14 amino acids. The CDR3 region is CASSPMSSTDTQYF. CDR3 DNA: TGTGCCAGCAGCCCGATGAGTAGCACAGATACGCAGTATTTT.

The J gene is TRBJ2-1, the V gene TRBV7-9; no clear D. The V gene's germline CDR1 is SEHNR and CDR2 FQNEAQ (reference sequence). The CDR3 totals 17 residues. Trimming cost V 5 bases and J 7 bases, with 24 bases left between them. Written as DNA, the CDR3 is TGTGCCAGCAGCCCAGCCCGTGAGGAACCCCGAAGGAATGAGCAGTTCTTC. Protein: CASSPAREEPRRNEQFF.

This rearrangement joins TRBV7-2 to TRBJ1-1; 7 nucleotides line up with TRBD1. V trimming: 0 bases; J trimming: 5 bases; junction bases outside the gene matches: 3. This CDR3 spans 14 amino acids. Germline V gene sequence: CDR1 SGHTA, CDR2 FQGNSA. The CDR3 loop is CASSLADRSTEAFF. In nucleotides, the CDR3 is TGTGCCAGCAGCTTAGCGGACAGGTCTACTGAAGCTTTCTTT. Drawing the rest from reference TRBV7-2 and TRBJ1-1, the complete variable domain is GAGVSQSPSNKVTEKGKDVELRCDPISGHTALYWYRQSLGQGLEFLIYFQGNSAPDKSGLPSDRFSAERTGGSVSTLTIQRTQQEDSAVYLCASSLADRSTEAFFGQGTRLTVV.